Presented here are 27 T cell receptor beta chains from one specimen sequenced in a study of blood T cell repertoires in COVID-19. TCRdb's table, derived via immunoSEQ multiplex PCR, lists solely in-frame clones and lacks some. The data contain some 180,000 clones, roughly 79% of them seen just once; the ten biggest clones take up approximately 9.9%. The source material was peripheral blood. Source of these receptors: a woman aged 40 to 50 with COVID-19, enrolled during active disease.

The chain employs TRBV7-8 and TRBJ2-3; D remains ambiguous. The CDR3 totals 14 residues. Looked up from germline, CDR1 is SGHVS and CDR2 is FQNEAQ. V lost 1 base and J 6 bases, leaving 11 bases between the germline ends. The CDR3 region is CASSLDTVTDTQYF. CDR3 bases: TGTGCCAGCAGCTTAGATACGGTAACGGATACGCAGTATTTT.

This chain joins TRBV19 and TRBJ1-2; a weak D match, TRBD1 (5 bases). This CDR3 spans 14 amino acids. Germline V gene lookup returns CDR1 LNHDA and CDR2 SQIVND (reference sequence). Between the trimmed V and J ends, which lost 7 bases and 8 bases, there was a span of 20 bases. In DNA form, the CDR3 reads TGTGCCAGTACCCAGGCCGCAGGGCTGGGGGGCTACACCTTC. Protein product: CASTQAAGLGGYTF.

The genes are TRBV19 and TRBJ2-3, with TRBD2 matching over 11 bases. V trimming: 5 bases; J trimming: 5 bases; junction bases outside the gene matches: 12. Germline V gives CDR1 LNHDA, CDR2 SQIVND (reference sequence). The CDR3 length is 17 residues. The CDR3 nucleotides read TGTGCCAGTAGTCGATTAACTAGCGGGGGATTAGGAGATACGCAGTATTTT. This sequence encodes CASSRLTSGGLGDTQYF.

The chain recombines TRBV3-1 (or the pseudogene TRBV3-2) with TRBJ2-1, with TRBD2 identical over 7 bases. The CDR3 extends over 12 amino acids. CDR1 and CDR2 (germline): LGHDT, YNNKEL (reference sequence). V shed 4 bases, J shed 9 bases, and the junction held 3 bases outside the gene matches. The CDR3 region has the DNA TGTGCCAGCAGCCGGGGAGGGAGTGAGCAGTTCTTC. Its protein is CASSRGGSEQFF.

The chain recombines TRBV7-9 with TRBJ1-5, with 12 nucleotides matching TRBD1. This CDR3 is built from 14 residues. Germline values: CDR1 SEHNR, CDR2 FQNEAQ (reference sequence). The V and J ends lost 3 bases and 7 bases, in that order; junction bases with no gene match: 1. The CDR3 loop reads CASSFGTGGQPQHF. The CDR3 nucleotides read TGTGCCAGCAGCTTCGGGACAGGGGGCCAGCCCCAGCATTTT.

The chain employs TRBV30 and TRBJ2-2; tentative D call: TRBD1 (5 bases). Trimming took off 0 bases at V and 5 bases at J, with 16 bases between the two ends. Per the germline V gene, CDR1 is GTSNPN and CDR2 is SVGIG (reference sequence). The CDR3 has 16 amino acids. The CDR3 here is CAWSVWAVTATGELFF. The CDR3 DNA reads TGTGCCTGGAGTGTATGGGCCGTGACAGCGACCGGGGAGCTGTTTTTT. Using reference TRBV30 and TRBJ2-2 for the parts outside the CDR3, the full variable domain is SQTIHQWPATLVQPVGSPLSLECTVEGTSNPNLYWYRQAAGRGLQLLFYSVGIGQISSEVPQNLSASRPQDRQFILSSKKLLLSDSGFYLCAWSVWAVTATGELFFGEGSRLTVL.

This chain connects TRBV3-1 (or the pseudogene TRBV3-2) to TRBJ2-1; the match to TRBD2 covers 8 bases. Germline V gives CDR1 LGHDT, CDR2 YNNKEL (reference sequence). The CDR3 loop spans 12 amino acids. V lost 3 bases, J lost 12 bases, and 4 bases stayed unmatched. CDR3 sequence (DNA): TGTGCCAGCAGCCACGGGGGGGCAACGCAGTTCTTC. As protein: CASSHGGATQFF.

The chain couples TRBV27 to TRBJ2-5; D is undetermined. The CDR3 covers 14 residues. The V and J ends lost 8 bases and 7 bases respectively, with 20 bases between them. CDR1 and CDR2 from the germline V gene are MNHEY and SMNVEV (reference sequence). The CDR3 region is CASFTVGSWWTQYF. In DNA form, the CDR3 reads TGTGCCAGCTTCACCGTGGGCTCCTGGTGGACCCAGTACTTC.

CDR3 sequence: CSVVRQGQETQYF. DNA for the CDR3: TGCAGCGTTGTTAGACAGGGTCAGGAGACCCAGTACTTC. The chain links TRBV29-1 to TRBJ2-5, with TRBD1 matching 7 bases. The CDR3 totals 13 residues. Germline loops: CDR1 SQVTM, CDR2 ANQGSEA. The junction had 7 bases not matched to a gene; V was cut back by 4 bases and J by 5 bases.

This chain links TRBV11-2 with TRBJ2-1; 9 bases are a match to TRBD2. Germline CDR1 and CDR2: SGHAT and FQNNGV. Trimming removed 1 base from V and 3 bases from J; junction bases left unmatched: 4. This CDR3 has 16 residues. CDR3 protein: CASSLVPSGVYNEQFF. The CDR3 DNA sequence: TGTGCCAGCAGCTTAGTTCCTAGCGGGGTCTACAATGAGCAGTTCTTC.

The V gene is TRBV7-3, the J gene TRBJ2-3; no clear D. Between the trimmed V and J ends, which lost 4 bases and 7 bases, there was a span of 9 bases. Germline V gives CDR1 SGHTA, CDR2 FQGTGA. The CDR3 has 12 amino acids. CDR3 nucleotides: TGTGCCAGCAGCTCAGACACCTATACGCAGTATTTT. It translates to CASSSDTYTQYF.

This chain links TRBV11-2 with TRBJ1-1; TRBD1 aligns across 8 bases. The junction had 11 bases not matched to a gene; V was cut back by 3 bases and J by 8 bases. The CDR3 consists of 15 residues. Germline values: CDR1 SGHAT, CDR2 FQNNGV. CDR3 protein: CASSFPPGGRDEAFF. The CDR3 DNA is TGTGCCAGCAGCTTCCCCCCAGGGGGCCGGGACGAAGCTTTCTTT.

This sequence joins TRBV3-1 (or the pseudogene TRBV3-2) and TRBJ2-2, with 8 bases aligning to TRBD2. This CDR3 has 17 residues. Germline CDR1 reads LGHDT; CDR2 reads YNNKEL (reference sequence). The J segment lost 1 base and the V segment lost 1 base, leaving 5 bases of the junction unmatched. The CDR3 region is CASSQGWLAGNTGELFF. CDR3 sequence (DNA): TGTGCCAGCAGCCAAGGTTGGCTAGCGGGGAACACCGGGGAGCTGTTTTTT.

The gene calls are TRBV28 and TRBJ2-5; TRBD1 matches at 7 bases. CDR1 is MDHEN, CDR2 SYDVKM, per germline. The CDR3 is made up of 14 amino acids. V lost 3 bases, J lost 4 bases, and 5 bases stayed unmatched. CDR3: CASSFFTGAETQYF. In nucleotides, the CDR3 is TGTGCCAGCAGTTTCTTCACAGGGGCAGAGACCCAGTACTTC.

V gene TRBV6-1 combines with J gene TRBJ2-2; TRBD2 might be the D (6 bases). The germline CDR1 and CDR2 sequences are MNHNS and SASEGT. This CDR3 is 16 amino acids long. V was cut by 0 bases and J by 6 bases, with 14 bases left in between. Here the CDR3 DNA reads TGTGCCAGCAGTGAAGCAGCGAGACTAGGGGCCGGGGAGCTGTTTTTT. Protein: CASSEAARLGAGELFF.

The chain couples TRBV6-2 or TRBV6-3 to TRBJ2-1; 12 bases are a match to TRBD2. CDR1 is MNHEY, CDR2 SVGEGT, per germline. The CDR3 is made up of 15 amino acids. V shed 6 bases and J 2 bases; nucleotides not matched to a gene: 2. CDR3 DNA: TGTGCCAGCAGGCCTAGCGGGGGGGCCTACAATGAGCAGTTCTTC. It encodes CASRPSGGAYNEQFF.

The CDR3 DNA reads as TGTGCCAGCAGCTGGGGGGGCAGCTTTTACAATGAGCAGTTCTTC. This gives the protein CASSWGGSFYNEQFF. The chain joins TRBV5-4 to TRBJ2-1, with D perhaps TRBD2 (7 bases). V lost 3 bases and J 4 bases, leaving 14 bases between the germline ends. Germline assignment: CDR1 SGHNT and CDR2 YYREEE (reference sequence). The length of the CDR3 is 15 residues.

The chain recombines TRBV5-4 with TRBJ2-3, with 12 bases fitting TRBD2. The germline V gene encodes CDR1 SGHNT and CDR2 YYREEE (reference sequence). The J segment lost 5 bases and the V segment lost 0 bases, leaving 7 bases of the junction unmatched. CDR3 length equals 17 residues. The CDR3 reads CASSLAASGRAGDTQYF. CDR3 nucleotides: TGTGCCAGCAGCTTGGCGGCTAGCGGGAGGGCCGGAGATACGCAGTATTTT.

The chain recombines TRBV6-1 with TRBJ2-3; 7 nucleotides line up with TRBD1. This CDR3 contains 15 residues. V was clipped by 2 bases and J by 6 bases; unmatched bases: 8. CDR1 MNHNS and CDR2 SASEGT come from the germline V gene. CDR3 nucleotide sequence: TGTGCCAGCAGTGAAAACAGGGGCCCACTGGATACGCAGTATTTT. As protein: CASSENRGPLDTQYF.

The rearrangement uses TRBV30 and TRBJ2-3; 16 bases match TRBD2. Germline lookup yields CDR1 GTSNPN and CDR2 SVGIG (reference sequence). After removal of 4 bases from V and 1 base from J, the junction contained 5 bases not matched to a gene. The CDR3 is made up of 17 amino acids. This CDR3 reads CAWTGLAGGRRTDTQYF. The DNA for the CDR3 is TGTGCCTGGACGGGACTAGCGGGGGGGCGTCGCACAGATACGCAGTATTTT.

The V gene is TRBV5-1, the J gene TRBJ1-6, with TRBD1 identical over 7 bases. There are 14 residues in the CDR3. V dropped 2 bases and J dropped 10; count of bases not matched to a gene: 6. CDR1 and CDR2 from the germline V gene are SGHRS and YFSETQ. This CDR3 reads CASSLNRGRSPLHF. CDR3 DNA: TGCGCCAGCAGCTTAAACAGGGGCCGATCACCCCTCCACTTT.

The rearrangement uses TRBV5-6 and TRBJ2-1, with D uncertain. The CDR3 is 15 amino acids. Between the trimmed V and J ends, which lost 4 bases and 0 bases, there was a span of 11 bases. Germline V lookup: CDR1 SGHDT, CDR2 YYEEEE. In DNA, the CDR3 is TGTGCCAGCAGCCCCTTGTGGAGCTCCTACAATGAGCAGTTCTTC. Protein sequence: CASSPLWSSYNEQFF.

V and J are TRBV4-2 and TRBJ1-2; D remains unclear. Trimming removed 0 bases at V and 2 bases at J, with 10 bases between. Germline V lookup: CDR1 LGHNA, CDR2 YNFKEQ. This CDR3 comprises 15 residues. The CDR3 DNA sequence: TGTGCCAGCAGCCAAGAGCAAGAGTTAAACTATGGCTACACCTTC. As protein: CASSQEQELNYGYTF.

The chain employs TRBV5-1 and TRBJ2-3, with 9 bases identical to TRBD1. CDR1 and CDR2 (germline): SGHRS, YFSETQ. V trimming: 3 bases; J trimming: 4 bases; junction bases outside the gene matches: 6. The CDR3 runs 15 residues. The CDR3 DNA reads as TGCGCCAGCAGCTCCTCCGGGACAGGGTCAGATACGCAGTATTTT. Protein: CASSSSGTGSDTQYF.

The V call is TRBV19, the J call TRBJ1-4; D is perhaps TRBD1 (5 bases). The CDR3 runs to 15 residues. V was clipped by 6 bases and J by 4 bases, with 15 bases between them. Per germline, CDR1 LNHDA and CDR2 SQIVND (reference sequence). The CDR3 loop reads CASRSPGGGNEKLFF. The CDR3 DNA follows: TGTGCCAGTAGATCACCCGGGGGAGGTAATGAAAAACTGTTTTTT. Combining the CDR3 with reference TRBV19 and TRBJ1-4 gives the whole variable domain DGGITQSPKYLFRKEGQNVTLSCEQNLNHDAMYWYRQDPGQGLRLIYYSQIVNDFQKGDIAEGYSVSREKKESFPLTVTSAQKNPTAFYLCASRSPGGGNEKLFFGSGTQLSVL.

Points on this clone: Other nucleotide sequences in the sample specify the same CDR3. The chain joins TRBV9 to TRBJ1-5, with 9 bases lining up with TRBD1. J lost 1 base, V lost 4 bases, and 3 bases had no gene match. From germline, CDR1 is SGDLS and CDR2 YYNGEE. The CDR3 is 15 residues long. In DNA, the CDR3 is TGTGCCAGCAGCCGGGACAGGGAAAGCAATCAGCCCCAGCATTTT. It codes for CASSRDRESNQPQHF. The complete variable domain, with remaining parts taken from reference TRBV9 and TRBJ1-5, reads DSGVTQTPKHLITATGQRVTLRCSPRSGDLSVYWYQQSLDQGLQFLIQYYNGEERAKGNILERFSAQQFPDLHSELNLSSLELGDSALYFCASSRDRESNQPQHFGDGTRLSIL.

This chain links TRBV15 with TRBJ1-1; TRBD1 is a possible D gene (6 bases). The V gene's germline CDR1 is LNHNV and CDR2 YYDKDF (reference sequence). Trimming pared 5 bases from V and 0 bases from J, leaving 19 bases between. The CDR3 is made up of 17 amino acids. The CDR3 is CATSDKPPGQMNTEAFF. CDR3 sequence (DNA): TGTGCCACCAGCGATAAACCCCCCGGACAGATGAACACTGAAGCTTTCTTT.